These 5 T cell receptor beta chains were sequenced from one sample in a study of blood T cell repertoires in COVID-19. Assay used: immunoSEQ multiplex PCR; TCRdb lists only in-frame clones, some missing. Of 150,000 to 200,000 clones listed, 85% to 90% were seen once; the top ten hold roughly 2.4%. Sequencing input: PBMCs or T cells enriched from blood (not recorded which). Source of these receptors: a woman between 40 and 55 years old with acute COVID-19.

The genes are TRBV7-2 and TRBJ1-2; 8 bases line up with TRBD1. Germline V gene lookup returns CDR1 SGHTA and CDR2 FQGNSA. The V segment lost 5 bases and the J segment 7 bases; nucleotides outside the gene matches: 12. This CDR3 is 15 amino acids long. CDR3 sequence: CASSLQLTGAIGYTF. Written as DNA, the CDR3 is TGTGCCAGCAGCCTCCAACTGACAGGGGCAATTGGCTACACCTTC.

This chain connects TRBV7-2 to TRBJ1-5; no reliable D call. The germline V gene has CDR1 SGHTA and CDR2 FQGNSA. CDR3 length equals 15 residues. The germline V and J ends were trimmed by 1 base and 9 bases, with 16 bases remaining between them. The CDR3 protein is CASSLVSAVGGPQHF. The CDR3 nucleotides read TGTGCCAGCAGCTTAGTGTCGGCAGTTGGAGGGCCCCAGCATTTT.

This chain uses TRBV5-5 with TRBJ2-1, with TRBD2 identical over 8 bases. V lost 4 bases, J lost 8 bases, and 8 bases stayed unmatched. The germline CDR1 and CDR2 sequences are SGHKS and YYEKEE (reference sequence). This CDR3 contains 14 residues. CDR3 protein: CASSMSGRVDEQFF. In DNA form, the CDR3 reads TGTGCCAGCAGCATGAGCGGGAGAGTCGATGAGCAGTTCTTC. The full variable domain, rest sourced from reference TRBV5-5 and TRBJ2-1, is DAGVTQSPTHLIKTRGQQVTLRCSPISGHKSVSWYQQVLGQGPQFIFQYYEKEERGRGNFPDRFSARQFPNYSSELNVNALLLGDSALYLCASSMSGRVDEQFFGPGTRLTVL.

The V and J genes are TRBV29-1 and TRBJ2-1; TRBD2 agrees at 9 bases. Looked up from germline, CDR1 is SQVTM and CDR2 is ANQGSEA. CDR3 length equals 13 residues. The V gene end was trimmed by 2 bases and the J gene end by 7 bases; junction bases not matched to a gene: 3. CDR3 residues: CSVEISGRNEQFF. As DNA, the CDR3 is TGCAGCGTTGAAATTAGCGGGAGAAATGAGCAGTTCTTC.

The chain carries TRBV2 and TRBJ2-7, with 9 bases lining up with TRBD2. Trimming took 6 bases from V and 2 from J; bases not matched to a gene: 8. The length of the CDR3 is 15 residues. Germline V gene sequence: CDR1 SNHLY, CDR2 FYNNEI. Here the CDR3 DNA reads TGTGCCAGCAGGCGATCAGCGGGGGGCGCCTACGAGCAGTACTTC. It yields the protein CASRRSAGGAYEQYF.